Listed below are T cell receptor beta chains from one sample, sequenced in a study of T cell responses to AZD1222 COVID-19 vaccine. Sequencing used immunoSEQ multiplex PCR; TCRdb keeps in-frame clones, though not all of them. Of roughly 170,000 clones listed, about 91% are singletons. The sample was peripheral blood, taken on day 0 of AZD1222 vaccination. These TCRs come from an adult in good health. Both conserved end residues are part of each CDR3. A D gene is named only where the DNA matches it firmly. The size field is filled for only some rows; it gives once, few, many or a size class.

V: TRBV27
size: few
D: TRBD2
J: TRBJ2-5
DNA: TGTGCCAGCAGAGGACTAGCGGGGGCAGAGACCCAGTACTTC
CDR3: CASRGLAGAETQYF

V: TRBV2
size: once
D: -
J: TRBJ2-3
DNA: TGTGCCAGCAGCCGGGACGCCGGCACAGATACGCAGTATTTT
CDR3: CASSRDAGTDTQYF

V: TRBV5-1
size: -
D: TRBD1
J: TRBJ2-2
DNA: TGCGCCAGCAGCTTGGCCATACGGACAGGGATCACCGGGGAGCTGTTTTTT
CDR3: CASSLAIRTGITGELFF

V: TRBV6-5
size: -
D: -
J: TRBJ1-3
DNA: TGTGCCAGCAGTTACAGGCAGAGGTACTCTGGAAACACCATATATTTT
CDR3: CASSYRQRYSGNTIYF

V: TRBV28
size: -
D: -
J: TRBJ2-6
DNA: TGTGCCAGCAGTCTTGACCCTGGGGCCAACGTCCTGACTTTC
CDR3: CASSLDPGANVLTF

V: TRBV12-3/TRBV12-4
size: -
D: -
J: TRBJ2-7
DNA: TGTGCCAGCAGTTTACTGTCGGGGGTCGAGCAGTACTTC
CDR3: CASSLLSGVEQYF

V: TRBV7-3
size: -
D: -
J: TRBJ2-3
DNA: TGTGCCAGCAGCTTACCCCCCCCGATAGATACGCAGTATTTT
CDR3: CASSLPPPIDTQYF

V: TRBV7-9
size: -
D: TRBD2
J: TRBJ2-2
DNA: TGTGCCAGCAGCCCGGGACTAGTTAACACCGGGGAGCTGTTTTTT
CDR3: CASSPGLVNTGELFF

V: TRBV18
size: -
D: -
J: TRBJ1-4
DNA: TGTGCCAGCTCACCACTCCTGACTAATGAAAAACTGTTTTTT
CDR3: CASSPLLTNEKLFF

V: TRBV7-7
size: -
D: -
J: TRBJ2-1
DNA: TGTGCCAGCAGCGTGATGGGTGGAGGTAACCATGAGCAGTTCTTC
CDR3: CASSVMGGGNHEQFF

V: TRBV27
size: -
D: -
J: TRBJ1-5
DNA: TGTGCCAGCAGTTTGAGCAGGTATAGCAATCAGCCCCAGCATTTT
CDR3: CASSLSRYSNQPQHF

V: TRBV30
size: -
D: -
J: TRBJ1-2
DNA: TGTGCCTGGAGTGTGAGGGTTGACTATGGCTACACCTTC
CDR3: CAWSVRVDYGYTF

V: TRBV30
size: -
D: TRBD2
J: TRBJ2-7
DNA: TGTGCCTGGAGCCTATTCGGGACTAGCGGGCTCGGAGAGCAGTACTTC
CDR3: CAWSLFGTSGLGEQYF

V: TRBV29-1
size: -
D: -
J: TRBJ1-1
DNA: TGCAGCGTAGTAATGAACACTGAAGCTTTCTTT
CDR3: CSVVMNTEAFF

V: TRBV3-1/TRBV3-2
size: once
D: TRBD2
J: TRBJ2-7
DNA: TGTGCCAGCAGCCAAACGTTGGCGGGAGGCGGTTACGAGCAGTACTTC
CDR3: CASSQTLAGGGYEQYF

V: TRBV7-8
size: -
D: -
J: TRBJ1-6
DNA: TGTGCCAGCAGCTGGAGACAGGAACTTGCTTCCTATAATTCACCCCTCCACTTT
CDR3: CASSWRQELASYNSPLHF

V: TRBV28
size: -
D: TRBD2
J: TRBJ2-2
DNA: TGTGCCAGCGGGGGGACTACAACGGTCGGGGAGCTGTTTTTT
CDR3: CASGGTTTVGELFF

V: TRBV3-1/TRBV3-2
size: once
D: -
J: TRBJ2-5
DNA: TGTGCCAGCAGCCCTGGCCCGGGGACCCAGTACTTC
CDR3: CASSPGPGTQYF

V: TRBV10-2
size: -
D: -
J: TRBJ2-4
DNA: TGCGCCAGCGCCACGGGACTGAGCATTCAGTACTTC
CDR3: CASATGLSIQYF

V: TRBV28
size: -
D: TRBD2
J: TRBJ2-1
DNA: TGTGCCAGCAGGCGGACTAGCGGGGCAGACAATGAGCAGTTCTTC
CDR3: CASRRTSGADNEQFF